This passage covers 29 T cell receptor beta chains from one sample sequenced in a study of neurological immune-mediated disorders. TCRdb redid the calling of the 5' RACE reads with MiXCR, one entry per CDR3 protein. The sample has 65,000 to 95,000 distinct CDR3 sequences, approximately 5% seen once; the top ten hold around 2.3%. Sequenced input: PBMCs. The receptors here all came from a woman under 40 with multiple sclerosis.

This clonotype has a count of ten or more. This chain uses TRBV18 with TRBJ2-1; 10 positions match TRBD2. CDR1 and CDR2 (germline): KGHSH, LQKENI. With V trimmed by 3 bases and J by 5 bases, 7 bases remained unmatched. The CDR3 is made up of 16 amino acids. Here the CDR3 reads CASSPRVGLADNEQFF. The CDR3 DNA follows: TGTGCCAGCTCACCGCGAGTAGGACTAGCGGACAATGAGCAGTTCTTC.

This clonotype was seen at least ten times. V and J are TRBV11-2 and TRBJ2-1, with 11 nucleotides matching TRBD2. The CDR3 is 17 amino acids. After removal of 3 bases from V and 0 bases from J, the junction contained 4 bases not matched to a gene. Looked up from germline, CDR1 is SGHAT and CDR2 is FQNNGV. CDR3 sequence: CASSLYSGGDSYNEQFF. In DNA form, the CDR3 reads TGTGCCAGCAGCTTGTATAGCGGGGGGGACTCCTACAATGAGCAGTTCTTC.

This clonotype was seen many times. The CDR3 loop reads CASSLRRDSSKGYEQYF. In nucleotides, the CDR3 is TGCGCCAGCAGCTTACGACGGGACAGCTCTAAGGGCTACGAGCAGTACTTC. The V gene is TRBV5-1, the J gene TRBJ2-7, with 7 bases identical to TRBD1. Per germline, CDR1 SGHRS and CDR2 YFSETQ. V lost 2 bases, J lost 3 bases, and 14 bases stayed unmatched. The CDR3 contains 17 residues.

This clonotype was picked up many times. The chain combines TRBV5-1 with TRBJ2-3; 9 bases fit TRBD2. CDR3 size: 17 residues. Germline values: CDR1 SGHRS, CDR2 YFSETQ. J gave up 0 bases and V 7 bases, and 12 bases lay outside the gene matches. The CDR3 nucleotides are TGCGCCAGCCTTCCGGGACTAGCAGACGCTAGCACAGATACGCAGTATTTT. Translating gives CASLPGLADASTDTQYF.

There are many counts of this clonotype. This rearrangement joins TRBV20-1 to TRBJ2-1; D unclear. The V gene lost 4 bases and the J gene lost 10 bases, with 8 bases spanning the gap. CDR1 and CDR2 from the germline V gene are DFQATT and SNEGSKA (reference sequence). This CDR3 comprises 10 residues. The chain's CDR3 is CSATYGEQFF. The CDR3 region has the DNA TGCAGTGCTACTTACGGGGAGCAGTTCTTC.

V and J are TRBV7-2 and TRBJ1-6; 7 nucleotides match TRBD1. Germline trimming cut 4 bases from V and 7 bases from J; bases unmatched to any gene: 4. The CDR3 sequence is 14 residues long. Germline assignment: CDR1 SGHTA and CDR2 FQGNSA. CDR3 nucleotide sequence: TGTGCCAGCAGCTGGACAGGCGGGAATTCACCCCTCCACTTT. Translation: CASSWTGGNSPLHF.

This clonotype has a handful of counts. The chain recombines TRBV12-3 or TRBV12-4 with TRBJ1-1; 7 bases line up with TRBD1. The ends lost 4 bases at V and 12 bases at J; junction bases unmatched: 5. This CDR3 contains 11 residues. The CDR3 region is CASSSRGGSFF. CDR3 coding DNA: TGTGCCAGCAGTTCCAGGGGGGGGTCTTTCTTT.

This clonotype has just a few counts. V and J are TRBV20-1 and TRBJ2-3, with 12 nucleotides matching TRBD2. Unmatched junction bases numbered 13, after V lost 5 bases and J lost 4 bases. The CDR3 has 17 amino acids. Germline V CDR1 and CDR2: DFQATT, SNEGSKA (reference sequence). The DNA for the CDR3 is TGCAGTGCTCCACCACTTCTAGCGGGGGGGCGGCCAGATACGCAGTATTTT. Its translation is CSAPPLLAGGRPDTQYF.

This clonotype was recorded a few times. The chain combines TRBV6-2 or TRBV6-3 with TRBJ1-5; a weak D match, TRBD1 (6 bases). The germline gives CDR1 MNHEY, CDR2 SVGEGT. The V end lost 6 bases, the J end lost 5 bases, and 17 bases lay between the germline ends. The CDR3 is 15 amino acids. The CDR3 nucleotides read TGTGCCAGCAGGGGTATCAGGGGCAGACATCAGCCCCAGCATTTT. Encoded protein: CASRGIRGRHQPQHF.

This clonotype was found many times. The rearrangement joins TRBV7-3 to TRBJ2-3; D is ambiguous. Per germline, CDR1 SGHTA and CDR2 FQGTGA. The CDR3 spans 13 residues. The V end lost 1 base, the J end lost 2 bases, and 4 bases lay between the germline ends. The CDR3 sequence: CASSLIPTDTQYF. The DNA of the CDR3 is TGTGCCAGCAGCTTAATACCCACAGATACGCAGTATTTT.

This clonotype occurred a few times. V is TRBV9 and J is TRBJ2-1, with 8 nucleotides matching TRBD2. CDR3 length: 16 residues. CDR1 is SGDLS and CDR2 is YYNGEE in the germline V gene. V was clipped by 0 bases and J by 9 bases; unmatched bases: 11. The CDR3 nucleotides are TGTGCCAGCAGCGTAGGGTTAGCGGGAACCCTTACTGAGCAGTTCTTC. As protein: CASSVGLAGTLTEQFF.

This clonotype was found many times. The chain combines TRBV15 with TRBJ2-2, with D perhaps TRBD2 (6 bases). This CDR3 is built from 14 residues. V was trimmed by 7 bases and J by 3 bases, leaving 12 bases between them. Per germline, CDR1 LNHNV and CDR2 YYDKDF (reference sequence). CDR3 in amino acids: CATKAGGHTGELFF. CDR3 DNA sequence: TGTGCCACCAAGGCCGGGGGTCACACCGGGGAGCTGTTTTTT.

This clonotype appeared many times. The chain employs TRBV25-1 and TRBJ2-1; possible D gene TRBD2, 5 bases. CDR3 size: 16 residues. Germline CDR1 reads MGHDK; CDR2 reads SYGVNS. V was cut by 1 base and J by 4 bases, with 14 bases left in between. The CDR3 nucleotides are TGTGCCAGCAGTGAATCTCGGCGGGCTCTTTACAATGAGCAGTTCTTC. Translated: CASSESRRALYNEQFF.

There are many counts of this clonotype. V is TRBV10-2 and J is TRBJ2-7, with D unclear. This CDR3 region has 12 residues. Germline CDR1 reads WSHSY; CDR2 reads SAAADI. V was clipped by 10 bases and J by 2 bases, with 12 bases between them. This CDR3 reads CAIGSTAYEQYF. Here the CDR3 DNA reads TGCGCCATTGGTTCCACCGCCTACGAGCAGTACTTC.

The chain joins TRBV2 to TRBJ2-1; D gene unclear. Trimming pared 6 bases from V and 7 bases from J, leaving 4 bases between. The CDR3 is 10 residues long. In germline, CDR1 is SNHLY, CDR2 FYNNEI. DNA for the CDR3: TGTGCCAGCAGGATAAATGAGCAGTTCTTC. Translation: CASRINEQFF.

The J gene is TRBJ2-7, the V gene TRBV27; D possibly corresponds to TRBD2 (6 bases). Germline loops: CDR1 MNHEY, CDR2 SMNVEV (reference sequence). There are 15 residues in the CDR3. With 6 bases removed from V and 6 bases from J, the gap between germline ends came to 21 bases. The CDR3 region has the DNA TGTGCCAGCAGGAGTGGGGCTAGCGTCTCGGTCGAGCAGTACTTC. Amino acid sequence: CASRSGASVSVEQYF.

This clonotype has at least ten counts. This chain uses TRBV10-2 with TRBJ2-5, with 9 bases that match TRBD1. V shed 2 bases and J 4 bases; nucleotides not matched to a gene: 5. This CDR3 is built from 15 residues. Germline lookup yields CDR1 WSHSY and CDR2 SAAADI. The CDR3 protein is CASSEGQGRSETQYF. The CDR3 coding sequence is TGCGCCAGCAGTGAGGGACAGGGGAGATCAGAGACCCAGTACTTC.

This chain connects TRBV5-1 to TRBJ2-2, with TRBD1 identical over 12 bases. The CDR3 consists of 16 residues. V shed 4 bases and J 7 bases; nucleotides not matched to a gene: 8. CDR1 SGHRS and CDR2 YFSETQ come from the germline V gene. CDR3 loop: CASSLPGQGAIGELFF. In DNA form, the CDR3 reads TGCGCCAGCAGCCTGCCGGGACAGGGGGCAATCGGGGAGCTGTTTTTT. The variable domain in full, with the rest retrieved from reference TRBV5-1 and TRBJ2-2, is KAGVTQTPRYLIKTRGQQVTLSCSPISGHRSVSWYQQTPGQGLQFLFEYFSETQRNKGNFPGRFSGRQFSNSRSEMNVSTLELGDSALYLCASSLPGQGAIGELFFGEGSRLTVL.

The sample holds many counts of this clonotype. The genes are TRBV28 and TRBJ2-1; D is possibly TRBD2 (5 bases). The V end was cut by 5 bases, the J end by 5 bases, with 22 bases between. CDR3 length: 17 amino acids. Per the germline V gene, CDR1 is MDHEN and CDR2 is SYDVKM. CDR3 bases: TGTGCCAGCAGTCTGCCCGGGTTCAGTAGCGTTGACAATGAGCAGTTCTTC. Its translation: CASSLPGFSSVDNEQFF. Full variable domain (outside the CDR3, taken from reference TRBV28 and TRBJ2-1): DVKVTQSSRYLVKRTGEKVFLECVQDMDHENMFWYRQDPGLGLRLIYFSYDVKMKEKGDIPEGYSVSREKKERFSLILESASTNQTSMYLCASSLPGFSSVDNEQFFGPGTRLTVL.

This clonotype was detected only a few times. The chain uses TRBV7-2 and TRBJ1-3, with unresolved D. Between the trimmed V and J ends, which lost 3 bases and 0 bases, there was a span of 12 bases. The CDR3 sequence is 16 residues long. CDR1 SGHTA and CDR2 FQGNSA come from the germline V gene. The CDR3 DNA follows: TGTGCCAGCAGCTTCTCGTTGGGGAACTCTGGAAACACCATATATTTT. Translated: CASSFSLGNSGNTIYF.

This clonotype was seen ten or more times. The rearrangement joins TRBV5-1 to TRBJ1-6; 10 positions agree with TRBD1. Trimming at V came to 3 bases and at J to 8 bases, leaving 5 bases not matched to a gene. The CDR3 runs to 15 residues. Germline values: CDR1 SGHRS, CDR2 YFSETQ. The CDR3 loop is CASSYRTGGDSPLHF. As DNA, the CDR3 is TGCGCCAGCAGCTACCGGACAGGGGGTGATTCACCCCTCCACTTT.

This clonotype was counted between two and nine times. The V call is TRBV7-9, the J call TRBJ1-2; D is ambiguous. CDR3 length equals 12 residues. Trimming took off 1 base at V and 8 bases at J, with 8 bases between the two ends. CDR1 SEHNR and CDR2 FQNEAQ come from the germline V gene (reference sequence). The CDR3 DNA sequence: TGTGCCAGCAGCTTAGGTTGGGAAGGCTACACCTTC. This codes for CASSLGWEGYTF.

This clonotype was recorded at least ten times. The chain carries TRBV5-6 and TRBJ1-1; D unresolved. Germline CDR1 reads SGHDT; CDR2 reads YYEEEE. The CDR3 has 12 amino acids. V lost 1 base, J lost 4 bases, and 5 bases lay in between. CDR3 residues: CASSLRATEAFF. CDR3 DNA: TGTGCCAGCAGCTTGAGGGCCACTGAAGCTTTCTTT.

This clonotype has at least ten counts. V gene TRBV5-1 combines with J gene TRBJ2-5, with a possible D match to TRBD1 (7 bases). In germline, CDR1 is SGHRS, CDR2 YFSETQ. The ends were cut back, 5 bases at V and 6 bases at J, with 20 bases in the middle. CDR3 length: 15 amino acids. The DNA for the CDR3 is TGCGCCAGCAGTTGGATCACAGGGGAGGCGAAGACCCAGTACTTC. Protein: CASSWITGEAKTQYF.

This clonotype was seen ten or more times. The V and J genes are TRBV2 and TRBJ1-6; D perhaps matches TRBD1 (5 bases). Trimming shortened V by 2 bases and J by 14 bases, and 28 bases separated the two germline ends. This CDR3 has 18 residues. CDR1 is SNHLY, CDR2 FYNNEI, per germline. CDR3 sequence (DNA): TGTGCCAGCAGTGAAAGAGACACGAGGGGACTGGCGAATCTCTCCCTCCACTTT. Its translation: CASSERDTRGLANLSLHF.

This clonotype occurred many times. The V call is TRBV12-3 or TRBV12-4, the J call TRBJ2-2; D is ambiguous. V shed 3 bases and J shed 6 bases, with 8 bases lying between them. The CDR3 totals 13 residues. The CDR3 protein is CASSFVASGELFF. DNA for the CDR3: TGTGCCAGCAGTTTTGTAGCCTCCGGGGAGCTGTTTTTT.

The table lists this clonotype with a few counts. The rearrangement links TRBV12-3 or TRBV12-4 to TRBJ2-3; a possible D gene is TRBD2 (6 bases). CDR3 length equals 13 residues. V gave up 8 bases and J gave up 1 base, with 10 bases separating them. In DNA form, the CDR3 reads TGTGCCAGCTCGGGACTCCGCACAGATACGCAGTATTTT. Translating it yields CASSGLRTDTQYF.

This clonotype was detected many times. The chain uses TRBV20-1 and TRBJ1-2; TRBD1 matches 9 bases. The CDR3 runs 14 residues. The junction had 7 bases not matched to a gene; V was cut back by 3 bases and J by 5 bases. CDR1 is DFQATT and CDR2 is SNEGSKA in the germline V gene (reference sequence). CDR3 in DNA: TGCAGTGCTAGGATGACACAGGGGGCTTATGGCTACACCTTC. It is translated as CSARMTQGAYGYTF.

This clonotype was found many times. The chain employs TRBV5-1 and TRBJ1-4, with a tentative D call TRBD1 (5 bases). Trimming removed 5 bases at V and 8 bases at J, with 16 bases between. CDR1 and CDR2 (germline): SGHRS, YFSETQ. The CDR3 has 14 residues. The CDR3 DNA reads TGCGCCAGCAGTACCGGGGCAGGGAAAGAAAAACTGTTTTTT. Encoded protein: CASSTGAGKEKLFF.